Below, 24 T cell receptor beta chains from the same sample are listed, as sequenced in a study of T cell responses to AZD1222 COVID-19 vaccine. TCRdb's table, derived via immunoSEQ multiplex PCR, lists solely in-frame clones and lacks some. The repertoire holds about 140,000 clones, with around 89% as singletons. The starting material was peripheral blood, obtained on day 0 of AZD1222 vaccination. The receptors were gathered from an adult in good health.

The rearrangement links TRBV5-8 to TRBJ1-2; 9 bases are a match to TRBD1. The length of the CDR3 is 16 residues. The V segment lost 0 bases and the J segment 4 bases; nucleotides outside the gene matches: 7. Germline loops: CDR1 SGHTS, CDR2 YDEGEE. CDR3 nucleotide sequence: TGTGCCAGCAGCTTGGCCCCGGGACAGGGAGTCTATGGCTACACCTTC. It specifies CASSLAPGQGVYGYTF.

V usage is TRBV28 and J usage is TRBJ1-4; the D gene is possibly TRBD1 (5 bases). The V gene's germline CDR1 is MDHEN and CDR2 SYDVKM. Trimming shortened V by 3 bases and J by 11 bases, and 16 bases separated the two germline ends. CDR3 length: 14 residues. In DNA form, the CDR3 reads TGTGCCAGCAGTTTCCTTTCCCATCGGGGGAAACTGTTTTTT. This encodes CASSFLSHRGKLFF.

The chain recombines TRBV5-1 with TRBJ2-7, with D hard to call. V was cut by 0 bases and J by 5 bases, with 9 bases left in between. The CDR3 is 13 amino acids. In germline, CDR1 is SGHRS, CDR2 YFSETQ. CDR3 nucleotides: TGCGCCAGCAGCTTGGTAGGGTCCCACGAGCAGTACTTC. Amino acid sequence: CASSLVGSHEQYF.

J is TRBJ2-7 and V is TRBV5-4; D gene uncertain. The CDR3 consists of 12 residues. The germline V and J ends were trimmed by 1 base and 4 bases, with 6 bases remaining between them. Germline CDR1 is SGHNT and CDR2 is YYREEE (reference sequence). The CDR3 sequence is CASSLNRYEQYF. CDR3 coding DNA: TGTGCCAGCAGCTTGAACCGGTACGAGCAGTACTTC.

This chain connects TRBV7-2 to TRBJ2-3, with D unclear. The CDR3 has 13 amino acids. V dropped 0 bases and J dropped 4 bases, with 5 bases sitting between them. CDR1 is SGHTA and CDR2 is FQGNSA in the germline V gene. CDR3 bases: TGTGCCAGCAGCTTAGCGGGCCCAGATACGCAGTATTTT. It encodes CASSLAGPDTQYF.

This chain links TRBV7-9 with TRBJ1-2; the D is unclear. This CDR3 contains 13 residues. The ends were cut back, 2 bases at V and 5 bases at J, with 9 bases in the middle. The germline V gene encodes CDR1 SEHNR and CDR2 FQNEAQ (reference sequence). This CDR3 reads CASSLRRDYGYTF. The CDR3 coding sequence is TGTGCCAGCAGCTTACGGAGAGATTATGGCTACACCTTC.

V gene TRBV7-2 combines with J gene TRBJ1-2, with TRBD1 as a possible D gene (5 bases). Trimming pared 2 bases from V and 6 bases from J, leaving 13 bases between. Germline CDR1 is SGHTA and CDR2 is FQGNSA. This CDR3 is 14 amino acids long. In DNA form, the CDR3 reads TGTGCCAGCAGCTTAATCTCTAAAGGGGATGGCTACACCTTC. Its translation: CASSLISKGDGYTF.

The chain carries TRBV5-1 and TRBJ1-1; D is unresolved. The V gene lost 4 bases and the J gene lost 2 bases, with 15 bases spanning the gap. The CDR3 consists of 15 residues. The germline gives CDR1 SGHRS, CDR2 YFSETQ. CDR3 in amino acids: CASSGQVIGNTEAFF. In DNA form, the CDR3 reads TGCGCCAGCAGCGGGCAGGTGATTGGAAACACTGAAGCTTTCTTT.

V usage is TRBV5-5 and J usage is TRBJ1-1; a possible D gene is TRBD1 (6 bases). Germline CDR1 is SGHKS and CDR2 is YYEKEE (reference sequence). This CDR3 has 17 residues. V was clipped by 0 bases and J by 4 bases, with 19 bases between them. Written as DNA, the CDR3 is TGTGCCAGCAGCTTGGCCAAGGGGGGCGTAGTAGGCACTGAAGCTTTCTTT. Translated, it gives CASSLAKGGVVGTEAFF.

This clone was recorded once. The chain employs TRBV4-1 and TRBJ2-5; TRBD2 matches 10 bases. The V gene end was trimmed by 1 base and the J gene end by 5 bases; junction bases not matched to a gene: 4. This CDR3 is 15 amino acids long. CDR1 MGHRA and CDR2 YSYEKL come from the germline V gene. CDR3 in DNA: TGCGCCAGCAGCCAAGCGGCTAGCGGGAGTGAGACCCAGTACTTC. It encodes CASSQAASGSETQYF.

This chain uses TRBV4-2 with TRBJ1-6; TRBD1 matches at 9 bases. CDR3 length: 16 residues. V lost 0 bases and J lost 15; bases outside the gene matches: 12. The germline CDR1 and CDR2 sequences are LGHNA and YNFKEQ. The CDR3 is CASSQDSGTGNRNLHF. The CDR3 DNA sequence: TGTGCCAGCAGCCAAGATTCAGGGACAGGGAATCGGAACCTCCACTTT.

The chain has TRBV5-5 and TRBJ2-7; D possibly corresponds to TRBD1 (5 bases). From germline, CDR1 is SGHKS and CDR2 YYEKEE (reference sequence). Trimming left V 4 bases short and J 1 base short, with 12 bases between. The CDR3 covers 14 residues. This CDR3 is CASSIGQGSYEQYF. The CDR3 DNA follows: TGTGCCAGCAGCATTGGACAAGGTTCCTACGAGCAGTACTTC.

This sequence joins TRBV19 and TRBJ1-1, with 8 bases fitting TRBD1. From germline, CDR1 is LNHDA and CDR2 SQIVND (reference sequence). The CDR3 loop spans 14 amino acids. The V and J ends lost 3 bases and 1 base, in that order; junction bases with no gene match: 1. The CDR3: CASSIDRGNTEAFF. Here the CDR3 DNA reads TGTGCCAGTAGTATCGACAGGGGGAACACTGAAGCTTTCTTT.

V and J are TRBV5-6 and TRBJ2-7; D is possibly TRBD1 (6 bases). The CDR3 sequence is 15 residues long. V lost 2 bases and J lost 1, with 13 bases in between. Germline V gene data show CDR1 as SGHDT and CDR2 as YYEEEE. As DNA, the CDR3 is TGTGCCAGCAGCTTTCTAGACAGGCTTTCCTACGAGCAGTACTTC. This gives the protein CASSFLDRLSYEQYF.

This clone showed up just a few times. The chain is built from TRBV6-5 and TRBJ1-2, with D perhaps TRBD1 (5 bases). Trimming pared 7 bases from V and 1 base from J, leaving 10 bases between. This CDR3 contains 13 residues. Germline values: CDR1 MNHEY, CDR2 SVGAGI. CDR3 protein: CASMGRLNYGYTF. The CDR3 DNA sequence: TGTGCCAGCATGGGGCGGCTTAACTATGGCTACACCTTC.

This clone has just a few counts. The chain employs TRBV19 and TRBJ1-2; the match to TRBD1 covers 7 bases. CDR3 length: 14 residues. Trimming cost V 1 base and J 5 bases; bases outside gene matches: 4. CDR1 LNHDA and CDR2 SQIVND come from the germline V gene (reference sequence). The CDR3 reads CASSIAAGGYGYTF. CDR3 in DNA: TGTGCCAGTAGTATAGCTGCAGGGGGGTATGGCTACACCTTC.

This clone was detected only once. The CDR3 DNA sequence: TGTGCCAGCTCACCACGGCTAGCGGAGACGAACACCGGGGAGCTGTTTTTT. It is translated as CASSPRLAETNTGELFF. This rearrangement joins TRBV18 to TRBJ2-2; TRBD2 matches at 7 bases. V lost 1 base to trimming and J lost 0 bases; unmatched junction nucleotides: 5. The CDR3 is 17 amino acids. CDR1 is KGHSH and CDR2 is LQKENI in the germline V gene.

This clone was seen a single time. The chain has TRBV19 and TRBJ2-7, with D perhaps TRBD1 (5 bases). Germline CDR1 reads LNHDA; CDR2 reads SQIVND (reference sequence). The CDR3 extends over 15 amino acids. V was cut by 6 bases and J by 6 bases, with 21 bases left in between. The CDR3: CASSRQHSGAIEQYF. CDR3 DNA: TGTGCCAGTAGCAGACAGCACTCTGGGGCTATCGAGCAGTACTTC.

V gene TRBV25-1 combines with J gene TRBJ2-5, with 8 bases fitting TRBD2. Germline V gene data show CDR1 as MGHDK and CDR2 as SYGVNS. J was trimmed by 6 bases and V by 4 bases; bases with no gene match: 4. CDR3 size: 13 residues. The CDR3 is CASSAGSGKTQYF. Written as DNA, the CDR3 is TGTGCCAGCAGTGCAGGTAGCGGGAAGACCCAGTACTTC.

This rearrangement joins TRBV25-1 to TRBJ2-5; weak D call: TRBD1 (5 bases). The CDR3 has 13 amino acids. V was cut by 3 bases and J by 2 bases, with 7 bases left in between. Germline lookup yields CDR1 MGHDK and CDR2 SYGVNS. CDR3 in amino acids: CASSDDRQETQYF. The DNA for the CDR3 is TGTGCCAGCAGTGATGACAGACAAGAGACCCAGTACTTC.

The table lists this clone with a count of one. The CDR3, as DNA: TGTGCCAGCAGCCTACCTGGCAGGGCTAGCGGATTCTACAATGAGCAGTTCTTC. Translation gives CASSLPGRASGFYNEQFF. The chain couples TRBV28 to TRBJ2-1; 7 nucleotides match TRBD2. Unmatched junction bases numbered 17, after V lost 6 bases and J lost 3 bases. The CDR3 has 18 amino acids. Germline-derived CDR1 and CDR2 are MDHEN and SYDVKM.

The CDR3 reads CASSSLDRGSNYGYTF. CDR3 nucleotide sequence: TGTGCCAGCAGCTCCCTAGATCGGGGTAGTAACTATGGCTACACCTTC. The V gene is TRBV6-2 or TRBV6-3, the J gene TRBJ1-2; D is unresolved. The CDR3 is 16 residues long. Deletions cut 6 bases from V and 1 base from J, with 18 bases between. Germline V gene sequence: CDR1 MNHEY, CDR2 SVGEGT.

The CDR3 loop is CASSPSGTGGHEQYF. The CDR3 DNA follows: TGCGCCAGCAGCCCCTCCGGGACAGGGGGCCACGAGCAGTACTTC. V and J are TRBV5-1 and TRBJ2-7; 12 bases line up with TRBD1. The CDR3 spans 15 residues. Germline CDR1 SGHRS, CDR2 YFSETQ. The V and J ends lost 4 bases and 5 bases, in that order; junction bases with no gene match: 7.

The J gene is TRBJ1-5, the V gene TRBV4-2; D is possibly TRBD1 (6 bases). Germline V CDR1 and CDR2: LGHNA, YNFKEQ. The length of the CDR3 is 15 residues. V lost 4 bases and J lost 5, with 15 bases in between. The CDR3 DNA is TGTGCCAGCAGCCTTAACTACAGGGACCATCAGCCCCAGCATTTT. Translation: CASSLNYRDHQPQHF.